The 22 T cell receptor beta chains in this list originate from one sample, sequenced in a study of T cells after yellow fever vaccination. TCRdb called the 5' RACE reads again in MiXCR, with one record for every CDR3 protein. The profile shows 250,000 to 400,000 distinct CDR3 sequences, approximately 4% of them singletons. The starting material was PBMCs, obtained 15 days after the yellow fever booster vaccination. The receptors shown here come from a man aged 18 to 29 who received the YFV17D yellow fever vaccine.

This clonotype was seen ten or more times. Here the CDR3 reads CASSYGRGLRETQYF. CDR3 nucleotides: TGTGCCAGCAGTTACGGACGGGGTTTGAGGGAGACCCAGTACTTC. The chain carries TRBV6-2 or TRBV6-3 and TRBJ2-5; maybe TRBD2 (5 bases). The CDR3 totals 15 residues. Trimming took off 2 bases at V and 5 bases at J, with 15 bases between the two ends. Germline V gene lookup returns CDR1 MNHEY and CDR2 SVGEGT.

The J gene is TRBJ1-4, the V gene TRBV12-3 or TRBV12-4, with D possibly TRBD1 on 5 matching bases. CDR3 length: 14 residues. V was cut by 1 base and J by 8 bases, with 11 bases left in between. Here the CDR3 DNA reads TGTGCCAGCAGTTTAGTTGACAGTGGCGAAAAACTGTTTTTT. Its translation: CASSLVDSGEKLFF.

This clonotype appeared many times. This chain joins TRBV6-6 and TRBJ1-6; tentatively, D is TRBD1 (6 bases). Germline-derived CDR1 and CDR2 are MNHNY and SVGAGI (reference sequence). CDR3 length equals 15 residues. Deletions cut 8 bases from V and 4 bases from J, with 15 bases between. The CDR3: CASFRGGNYNSPLHF. The CDR3, as DNA: TGTGCCAGCTTTAGAGGGGGGAATTATAATTCACCCCTCCACTTT.

CDR3 sequence: CASSFHDSSTYTF. CDR3 coding DNA: TGTGCCAGCAGTTTCCATGACTCATCTACCTACACCTTC. This sequence joins TRBV12-3 or TRBV12-4 and TRBJ1-2, with D unclear. CDR3 length equals 13 residues. Trimming pared 3 bases from V and 10 bases from J, leaving 15 bases between.

This clonotype was detected a few times. This rearrangement joins TRBV5-1 to TRBJ2-2, with TRBD1 identical over 7 bases. Germline V gene lookup returns CDR1 SGHRS and CDR2 YFSETQ. The V segment lost 4 bases and the J segment 1 base; nucleotides outside the gene matches: 4. This CDR3 has 15 residues. This CDR3 is CASSRGQMNTGELFF. The DNA of the CDR3 is TGCGCCAGCAGCCGGGGACAGATGAACACCGGGGAGCTGTTTTTT.

This clonotype has more than one count but fewer than ten. The V gene is TRBV7-6, the J gene TRBJ2-5; D ambiguous. This CDR3 has 15 residues. CDR1 is SGHVS, CDR2 FNYEAQ, per germline. V gave up 1 base and J gave up 7 bases, with 16 bases separating them. The CDR3 DNA reads as TGTGCCAGCAGCTTAGTTAGGGCAGAGATCGGGACCCAGTACTTC. This gives the protein CASSLVRAEIGTQYF. Combining the CDR3 with reference TRBV7-6 and TRBJ2-5 gives the whole variable domain GAGVSQSPRYKVTKRGQDVALRCDPISGHVSLYWYRQALGQGPEFLTYFNYEAQQDKSGLPNDRFSAERPEGSISTLTIQRTEQRDSAMYRCASSLVRAEIGTQYFGPGTRLLVL.

The chain employs TRBV2 and TRBJ1-2; D remains ambiguous. This CDR3 is built from 13 residues. CDR1 is SNHLY and CDR2 is FYNNEI in the germline V gene. V lost 6 bases and J 8 bases, leaving 16 bases between the germline ends. Written as DNA, the CDR3 is TGTGCCAGCAGCAACGAAGTGGGTTGGGGCTACACCTTC. Translating it yields CASSNEVGWGYTF.

Ten or more counts support this clonotype. V and J are TRBV29-1 and TRBJ2-1; 8 bases align to TRBD2. The CDR3 is made up of 16 amino acids. Germline CDR1 reads SQVTM; CDR2 reads ANQGSEA. V trimming: 1 base; J trimming: 5 bases; junction bases outside the gene matches: 10. The DNA of the CDR3 is TGCAGCGTTGAAGGGGGAGTCGCGGGGGGAGACAATGAGCAGTTCTTC. This translates into CSVEGGVAGGDNEQFF.

The chain combines TRBV7-3 with TRBJ2-3; no clear D gene. The CDR3 runs to 13 residues. V was shortened by 5 bases and J by 8 bases, with 14 bases between the two germline ends. The V gene's germline CDR1 is SGHTA and CDR2 FQGTGA. Here the CDR3 DNA reads TGTGCCAGCAGCCCTACGATTTTTGGTACGCAGTATTTT. This gives the protein CASSPTIFGTQYF. Supplemented by reference TRBV7-3 and TRBJ2-3, the full variable domain reads GAGVSQTPSNKVTEKGKYVELRCDPISGHTALYWYRQSLGQGPEFLIYFQGTGAADDSGLPNDRFFAVRPEGSVSTLKIQRTERGDSAVYLCASSPTIFGTQYFGPGTRLTVL.

The V gene is TRBV5-1, the J gene TRBJ2-1, with D unclear. Germline lookup yields CDR1 SGHRS and CDR2 YFSETQ. The CDR3 covers 15 residues. V dropped 0 bases and J dropped 1 base, with 8 bases sitting between them. CDR3 coding DNA: TGCGCCAGCAGCTTGGGTCCCGAATCCTACAATGAGCAGTTCTTC. It yields the protein CASSLGPESYNEQFF.

The table lists this clonotype with many counts. This chain links TRBV3-1 with TRBJ2-5; D is undetermined. Germline lookup yields CDR1 LGHDT and CDR2 YNNKEL (reference sequence). This CDR3 contains 15 residues. V was cut by 0 bases and J by 1 base, with 9 bases left in between. In nucleotides, the CDR3 is TGTGCCAGCAGCCAAGATCCGTCATCCCAAGAGACCCAGTACTTC. Encoded protein: CASSQDPSSQETQYF.

This clonotype was recorded many times. The chain links TRBV7-2 to TRBJ2-2; 10 positions agree with TRBD1. CDR1 and CDR2 (germline): SGHTA, FQGNSA. The J segment lost 4 bases and the V segment lost 3 bases, leaving 5 bases of the junction unmatched. This CDR3 spans 16 amino acids. The CDR3 nucleotides are TGTGCCAGCAGCTTTCACGGGACAGGGGCCACCGGGGAGCTGTTTTTT. It yields the protein CASSFHGTGATGELFF.

This clonotype was counted ten times or more. The rearrangement uses TRBV5-1 and TRBJ1-1; D possibly corresponds to TRBD1 (5 bases). V lost 6 bases, J lost 0 bases, and 27 bases lay in between. Germline assignment: CDR1 SGHRS and CDR2 YFSETQ. The CDR3 runs to 19 residues. The CDR3 DNA is TGCGCCAGCAACCGGGGCCCGCTTAATTCTCGTGATCTGAACACTGAAGCTTTCTTT. Its translation: CASNRGPLNSRDLNTEAFF. Looking up the rest from reference TRBV5-1 and TRBJ1-1 gives the full variable domain: KAGVTQTPRYLIKTRGQQVTLSCSPISGHRSVSWYQQTPGQGLQFLFEYFSETQRNKGNFPGRFSGRQFSNSRSEMNVSTLELGDSALYLCASNRGPLNSRDLNTEAFFGQGTRLTVV.

This clonotype has a handful of counts. The rearrangement links TRBV5-1 to TRBJ2-7, with 8 bases fitting TRBD1. CDR3 length equals 15 residues. After removal of 0 bases from V and 5 bases from J, the junction contained 7 bases not matched to a gene. The germline V gene encodes CDR1 SGHRS and CDR2 YFSETQ. CDR3 residues: CASSLDIAGGDEQYF. The DNA for the CDR3 is TGCGCCAGCAGCTTGGATATAGCAGGGGGCGACGAGCAGTACTTC.

This clonotype has ten or more counts. V gene TRBV15 combines with J gene TRBJ2-5; D is perhaps TRBD1 (6 bases). The CDR3 spans 15 residues. Per germline, CDR1 LNHNV and CDR2 YYDKDF (reference sequence). Trimming cost V 0 bases and J 1 base, with 9 bases left between them. The CDR3 region is CATSRDLTGQETQYF. The CDR3 DNA follows: TGTGCCACCAGCAGAGATCTGACAGGCCAAGAGACCCAGTACTTC.

This clonotype was recorded a few times. The rearrangement joins TRBV11-3 to TRBJ2-3; a possible D gene is TRBD1 (6 bases). The V gene lost 5 bases and the J gene lost 7 bases, with 22 bases spanning the gap. CDR3 size: 16 residues. Germline V gene data show CDR1 as SGHNT and CDR2 as YENEEA. DNA for the CDR3: TGTGCCAGCAGCCCAGGGGACACACGCTCGGCAAATACGCAGTATTTT. It codes for CASSPGDTRSANTQYF.

This clonotype came up a few times. This rearrangement joins TRBV20-1 to TRBJ1-2; TRBD1 might be the D (5 bases). This CDR3 has 12 amino acids. Germline-derived CDR1 and CDR2 are DFQATT and SNEGSKA (reference sequence). Trimming shortened V by 5 bases and J by 4 bases, and 11 bases separated the two germline ends. The CDR3 coding sequence is TGCAGTGCTGGGGGGGTGAGCTATGGCTACACCTTC. Translating gives CSAGGVSYGYTF.

This clonotype was counted only a few times. The gene calls are TRBV18 and TRBJ2-7; possibly TRBD1 for D (5 bases). V gave up 4 bases and J gave up 2 bases, with 15 bases separating them. The CDR3 contains 15 residues. CDR1 is KGHSH and CDR2 is LQKENI in the germline V gene. DNA of the CDR3: TGTGCCAGCTCACTAAGAACACAGGTTCCCTACGAGCAGTACTTC. Its translation: CASSLRTQVPYEQYF. Complete variable domain (other parts from reference TRBV18 and TRBJ2-7): NAGVMQNPRHLVRRRGQEARLRCSPMKGHSHVYWYRQLPEEGLKFMVYLQKENIIDESGMPKERFSAEFPKEGPSILRIQQVVRGDSAAYFCASSLRTQVPYEQYFGPGTRLTVT.

Only a few counts were recorded for this clonotype. This chain links TRBV3-1 with TRBJ1-2; TRBD1 might be the D (6 bases). CDR1 is LGHDT and CDR2 is YNNKEL in the germline V gene (reference sequence). V lost 4 bases, J lost 4 bases, and 13 bases lay in between. The CDR3 covers 14 residues. The CDR3 protein is CASSRGGVGYGYTF. DNA of the CDR3: TGTGCCAGCAGCCGAGGGGGGGTTGGCTATGGCTACACCTTC.

This clonotype has ten or more counts. The junction and the germline gene differ at one end; a read error may be behind it. The V and J genes are TRBV12-3 or TRBV12-4 and TRBJ1-1; 7 nucleotides line up with TRBD1. The CDR3 spans 13 residues. The CDR3 loop is CAGRTGENTEAFF. In DNA, the CDR3 is TGTGCCGGCAGAACAGGGGAAAACACTGAAGCTTTCTTT.

This clonotype occurred many times. In DNA, the CDR3 is TGTGCCAGCAGTTTATTAGGGGCCACTGAAGCTTTCTTT. Its protein product is CASSLLGATEAFF. The chain links TRBV12-3 or TRBV12-4 to TRBJ1-1, with D possibly TRBD1 on 5 matching bases. The CDR3 is 13 amino acids. Trimming removed 2 bases at V and 4 bases at J, with 8 bases between.

This clonotype was seen many times. The chain has TRBV11-3 and TRBJ2-3, with D possibly being TRBD1 or TRBD2 (6 bases each). The CDR3 consists of 13 residues. Trimming pared 5 bases from V and 8 bases from J, leaving 14 bases between. CDR1 SGHNT and CDR2 YENEEA come from the germline V gene. The CDR3 region is CASSPGGPGTQYF. DNA for the CDR3: TGTGCCAGCAGCCCCGGGGGCCCGGGTACGCAGTATTTT.